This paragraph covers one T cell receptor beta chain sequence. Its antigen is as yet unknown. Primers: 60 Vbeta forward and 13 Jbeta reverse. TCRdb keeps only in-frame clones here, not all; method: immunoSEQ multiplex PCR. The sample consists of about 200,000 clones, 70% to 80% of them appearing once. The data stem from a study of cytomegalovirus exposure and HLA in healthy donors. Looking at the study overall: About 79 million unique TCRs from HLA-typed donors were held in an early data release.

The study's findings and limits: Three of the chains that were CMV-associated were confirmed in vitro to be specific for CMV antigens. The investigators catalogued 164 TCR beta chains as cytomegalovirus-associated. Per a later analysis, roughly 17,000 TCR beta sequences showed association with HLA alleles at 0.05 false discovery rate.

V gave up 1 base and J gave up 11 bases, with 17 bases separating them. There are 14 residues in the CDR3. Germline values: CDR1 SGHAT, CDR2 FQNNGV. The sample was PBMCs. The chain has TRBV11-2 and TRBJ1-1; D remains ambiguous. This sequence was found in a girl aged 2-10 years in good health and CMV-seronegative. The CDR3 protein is CASSLAQFGGRAFF. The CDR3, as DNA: TGTGCCAGCAGCTTAGCACAATTTGGAGGGAGGGCTTTCTTT.